This T cell receptor (beta chain) was retrieved from a study of vaccination and CD4 T cells after COVID-19. Overall study context: Post-vaccine sampling followed dose two by a median about 70 days (range 14 to 241). Overlapping spike peptides from SARS-CoV-2, HCoV-NL63, HCoV-OC43 and HCoV-229E served to stimulate the cells.

Trimming shortened V by 3 bases and J by 4 bases, and 19 bases separated the two germline ends. The CDR3 length is 16 residues. Germline lookup yields CDR1 LNHDA and CDR2 SQIVND (reference sequence). The Oncomine TCR Beta short-read assay generated sequence data from the DNA of cultured CD4+ T cells. Genomic DNA extraction was carried out from cultured CD4+ T cells. Using its own MiXCR run on the PCR reads, TCRdb lists one record per CDR3 protein. The table has some 8,600 distinct CDR3 sequences, roughly a third seen once. This sample's treatment: approximately 9-day PBMC culture with coronavirus spike peptide pools or control peptides (ViraFEST assay). Unexposed donor CD4+ T cells predated the COVID-19 pandemic, collected 2011-2018. Negative selection purified CD4+ T cells after less than twelve days of culture. This clonotype was found once. Its antigen remains unidentified.

The receptor was isolated from a human donor in good health. The V gene is TRBV19, the J gene TRBJ2-7; D possibly uses TRBD1 or TRBD2 (6 bases each). Sample: CD4+ T cells from blood, cultured in vitro. Here the CDR3 reads CASSMIPGAGGYEQYF. CDR3 DNA: TGTGCCAGTAGTATGATCCCGGGGGCCGGAGGTTACGAGCAGTACTTC.